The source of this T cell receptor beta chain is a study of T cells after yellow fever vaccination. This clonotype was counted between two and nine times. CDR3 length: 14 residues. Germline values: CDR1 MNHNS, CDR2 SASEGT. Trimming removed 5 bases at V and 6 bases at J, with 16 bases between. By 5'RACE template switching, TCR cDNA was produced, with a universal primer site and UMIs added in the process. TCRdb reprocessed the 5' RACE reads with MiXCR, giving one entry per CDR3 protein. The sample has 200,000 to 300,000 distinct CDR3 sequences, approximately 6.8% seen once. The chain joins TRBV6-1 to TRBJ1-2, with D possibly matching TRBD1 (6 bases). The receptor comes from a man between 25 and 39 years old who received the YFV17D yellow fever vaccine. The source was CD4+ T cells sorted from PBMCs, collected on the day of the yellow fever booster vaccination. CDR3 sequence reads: CASSNTGHRDGYTF. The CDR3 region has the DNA TGTGCCAGCAGTAATACGGGACACCGGGATGGCTACACCTTC.